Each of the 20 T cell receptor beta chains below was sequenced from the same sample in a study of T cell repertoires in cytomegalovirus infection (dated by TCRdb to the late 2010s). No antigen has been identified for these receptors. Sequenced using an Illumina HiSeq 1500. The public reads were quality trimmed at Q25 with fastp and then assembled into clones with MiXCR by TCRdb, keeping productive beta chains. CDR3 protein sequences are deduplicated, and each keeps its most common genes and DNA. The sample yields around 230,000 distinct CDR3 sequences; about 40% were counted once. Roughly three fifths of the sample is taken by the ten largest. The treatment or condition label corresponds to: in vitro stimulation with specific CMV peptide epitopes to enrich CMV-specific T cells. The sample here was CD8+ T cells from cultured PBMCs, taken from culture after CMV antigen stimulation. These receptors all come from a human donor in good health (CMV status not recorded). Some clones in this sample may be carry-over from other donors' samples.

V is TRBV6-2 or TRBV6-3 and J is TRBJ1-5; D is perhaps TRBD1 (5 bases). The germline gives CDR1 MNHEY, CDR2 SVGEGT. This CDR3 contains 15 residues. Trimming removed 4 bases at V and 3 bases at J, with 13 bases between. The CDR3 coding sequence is TGTGCCAGCAGTTCGGGACTAAGGATCAATCAGCCCCAGCATTTT. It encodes CASSSGLRINQPQHF.

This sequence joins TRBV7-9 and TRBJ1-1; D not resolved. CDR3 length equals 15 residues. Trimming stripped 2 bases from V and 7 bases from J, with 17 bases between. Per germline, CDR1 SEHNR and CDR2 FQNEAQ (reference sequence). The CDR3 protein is CASSLSPGPPSEAFF. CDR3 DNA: TGTGCCAGCAGCTTAAGCCCTGGTCCCCCGAGTGAAGCTTTCTTT.

CDR3 loop: CASGTRTGTGDGYTF. The CDR3 bases are TGTGCCAGCGGAACCCGAACCGGGACAGGAGACGGCTACACCTTC. V is TRBV27 and J is TRBJ1-2; 8 bases align to TRBD1. The CDR3 has 15 residues. The germline CDR1 and CDR2 sequences are MNHEY and SMNVEV (reference sequence). The trim removed 8 bases at V and 8 bases at J, leaving 16 bases unmatched.

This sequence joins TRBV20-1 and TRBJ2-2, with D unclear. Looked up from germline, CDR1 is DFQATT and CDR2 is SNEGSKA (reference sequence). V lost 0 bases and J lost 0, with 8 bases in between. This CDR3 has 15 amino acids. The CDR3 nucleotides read TGCAGTGCTAGAGATTCTAGGACGAACACCGGGGAGCTGTTTTTT. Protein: CSARDSRTNTGELFF.

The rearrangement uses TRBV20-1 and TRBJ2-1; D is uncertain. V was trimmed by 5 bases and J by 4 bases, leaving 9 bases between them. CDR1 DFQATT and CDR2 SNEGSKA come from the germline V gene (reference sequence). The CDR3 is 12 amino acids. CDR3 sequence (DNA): TGCAGTGCTCCCGGTCCTTACAATGAGCAGTTCTTC. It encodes CSAPGPYNEQFF.

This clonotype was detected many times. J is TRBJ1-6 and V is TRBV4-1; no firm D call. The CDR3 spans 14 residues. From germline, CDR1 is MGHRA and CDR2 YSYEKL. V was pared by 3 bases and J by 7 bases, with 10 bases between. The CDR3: CASSQNRGNSPLHF. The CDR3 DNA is TGCGCCAGCAGCCAGAACAGAGGGAATTCACCCCTCCACTTT.

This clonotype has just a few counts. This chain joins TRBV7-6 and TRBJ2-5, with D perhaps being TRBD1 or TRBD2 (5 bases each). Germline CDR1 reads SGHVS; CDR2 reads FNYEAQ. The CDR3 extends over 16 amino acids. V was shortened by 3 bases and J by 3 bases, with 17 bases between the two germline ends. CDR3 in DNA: TGTGCCAGCAGCTTTAGTCGGGACCTCCTCAAAGAGACCCAGTACTTC. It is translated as CASSFSRDLLKETQYF.

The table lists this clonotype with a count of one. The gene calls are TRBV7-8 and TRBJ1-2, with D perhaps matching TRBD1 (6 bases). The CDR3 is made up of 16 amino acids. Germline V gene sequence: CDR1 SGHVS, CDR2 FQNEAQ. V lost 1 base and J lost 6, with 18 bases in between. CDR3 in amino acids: CASSLVKTGFWDGYTF. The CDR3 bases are TGTGCCAGCAGCTTAGTTAAGACAGGATTTTGGGATGGCTACACCTTC.

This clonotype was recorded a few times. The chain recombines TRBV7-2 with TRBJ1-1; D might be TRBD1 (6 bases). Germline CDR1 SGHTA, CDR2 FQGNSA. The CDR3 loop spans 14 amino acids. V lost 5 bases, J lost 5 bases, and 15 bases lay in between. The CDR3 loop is CASSRGGALTEAFF. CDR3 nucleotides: TGTGCCAGCAGCCGGGGGGGGGCTCTAACTGAAGCTTTCTTT. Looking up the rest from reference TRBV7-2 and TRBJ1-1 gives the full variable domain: GAGVSQSPSNKVTEKGKDVELRCDPISGHTALYWYRQSLGQGLEFLIYFQGNSAPDKSGLPSDRFSAERTGGSVSTLTIQRTQQEDSAVYLCASSRGGALTEAFFGQGTRLTVV.

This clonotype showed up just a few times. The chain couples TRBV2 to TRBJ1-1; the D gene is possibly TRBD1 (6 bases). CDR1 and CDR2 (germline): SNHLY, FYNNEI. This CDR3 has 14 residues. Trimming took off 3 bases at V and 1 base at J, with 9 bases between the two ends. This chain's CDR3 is CASSDPQGNTEAFF. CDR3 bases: TGTGCCAGCAGTGACCCACAGGGGAACACTGAAGCTTTCTTT.

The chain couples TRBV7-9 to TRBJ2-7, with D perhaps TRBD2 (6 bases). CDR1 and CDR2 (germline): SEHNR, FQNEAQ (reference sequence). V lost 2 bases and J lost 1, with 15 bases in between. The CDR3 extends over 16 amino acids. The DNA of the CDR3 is TGTGCCAGCAGCTTATTCGGCAAGGAGGGTTCCTACGAGCAGTACTTC. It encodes CASSLFGKEGSYEQYF.

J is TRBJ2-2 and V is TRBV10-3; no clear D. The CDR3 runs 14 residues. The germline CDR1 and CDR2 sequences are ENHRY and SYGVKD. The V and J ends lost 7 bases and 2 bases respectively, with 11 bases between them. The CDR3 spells CAINSDRNTGELFF. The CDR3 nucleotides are TGTGCCATCAACTCTGACCGAAACACCGGGGAGCTGTTTTTT.

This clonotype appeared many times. Here the CDR3 DNA reads TGTGCCAGCAGCTTCCGCCGTTGGGATAGCAATCAGCCCCAGCATTTT. The encoded protein is CASSFRRWDSNQPQHF. V and J are TRBV7-8 and TRBJ1-5; D not resolved. The CDR3 contains 16 residues. Germline-derived CDR1 and CDR2 are SGHVS and FQNEAQ. With 3 bases removed from V and 0 bases from J, the gap between germline ends came to 12 bases.

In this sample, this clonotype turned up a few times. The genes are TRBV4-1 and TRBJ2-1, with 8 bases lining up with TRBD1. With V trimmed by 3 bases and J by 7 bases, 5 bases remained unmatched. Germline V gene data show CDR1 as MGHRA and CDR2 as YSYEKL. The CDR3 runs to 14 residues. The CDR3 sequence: CASSQEDRVNEQFF. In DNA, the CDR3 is TGCGCCAGCAGCCAGGAGGACAGGGTGAATGAGCAGTTCTTC.

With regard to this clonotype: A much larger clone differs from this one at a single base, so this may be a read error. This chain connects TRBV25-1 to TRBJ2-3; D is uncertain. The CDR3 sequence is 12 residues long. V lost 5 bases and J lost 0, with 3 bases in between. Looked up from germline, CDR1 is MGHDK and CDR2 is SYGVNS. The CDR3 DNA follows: TGTGCCAGCAGTATCAGCACAGATACGCAGTATTTT. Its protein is CASSISTDTQYF. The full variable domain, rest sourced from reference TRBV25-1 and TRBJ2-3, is EADIYQTPRYLVIGTGKKITLECSQTMGHDKMYWYQQDPGMELHLIHYSYGVNSTEKGDLSSESTVSRIRTEHFPLTLESARPSHTSQYLCASSISTDTQYFGPGTRLTVL.

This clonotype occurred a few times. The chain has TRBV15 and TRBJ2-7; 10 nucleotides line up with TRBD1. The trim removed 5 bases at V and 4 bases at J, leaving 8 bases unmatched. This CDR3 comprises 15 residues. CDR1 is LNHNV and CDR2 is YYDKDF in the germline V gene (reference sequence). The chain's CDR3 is CATSPHDRGQYEQYF. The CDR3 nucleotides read TGTGCCACCAGCCCCCATGACAGGGGGCAGTACGAGCAGTACTTC.

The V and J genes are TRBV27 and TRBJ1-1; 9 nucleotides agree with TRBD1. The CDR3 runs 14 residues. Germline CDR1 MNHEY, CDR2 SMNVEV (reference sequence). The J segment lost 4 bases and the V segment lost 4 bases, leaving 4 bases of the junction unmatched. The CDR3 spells CASSSSTGGTEAFF. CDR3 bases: TGTGCCAGCAGTTCCTCGACAGGGGGCACTGAAGCTTTCTTT.

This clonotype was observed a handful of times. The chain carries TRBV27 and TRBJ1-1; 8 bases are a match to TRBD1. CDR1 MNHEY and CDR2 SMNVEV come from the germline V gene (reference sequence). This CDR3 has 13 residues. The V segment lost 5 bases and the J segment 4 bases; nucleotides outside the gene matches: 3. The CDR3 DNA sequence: TGTGCCAGCAGTCAGGGGGCTGGCACTGAAGCTTTCTTT. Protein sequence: CASSQGAGTEAFF.

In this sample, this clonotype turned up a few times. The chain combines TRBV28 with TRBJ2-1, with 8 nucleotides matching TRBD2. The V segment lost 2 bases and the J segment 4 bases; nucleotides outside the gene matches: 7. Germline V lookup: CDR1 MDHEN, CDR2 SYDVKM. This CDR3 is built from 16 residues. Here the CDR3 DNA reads TGTGCCAGCAGTTTAGTAGCGGGAAATCTTTACAATGAGCAGTTCTTC. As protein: CASSLVAGNLYNEQFF.

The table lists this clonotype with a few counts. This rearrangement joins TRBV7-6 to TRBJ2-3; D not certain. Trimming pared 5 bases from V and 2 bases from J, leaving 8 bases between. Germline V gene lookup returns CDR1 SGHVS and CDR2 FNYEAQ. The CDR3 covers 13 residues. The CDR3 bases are TGTGCCAGCAGCCCACAGCTCACAGATACGCAGTATTTT. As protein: CASSPQLTDTQYF.